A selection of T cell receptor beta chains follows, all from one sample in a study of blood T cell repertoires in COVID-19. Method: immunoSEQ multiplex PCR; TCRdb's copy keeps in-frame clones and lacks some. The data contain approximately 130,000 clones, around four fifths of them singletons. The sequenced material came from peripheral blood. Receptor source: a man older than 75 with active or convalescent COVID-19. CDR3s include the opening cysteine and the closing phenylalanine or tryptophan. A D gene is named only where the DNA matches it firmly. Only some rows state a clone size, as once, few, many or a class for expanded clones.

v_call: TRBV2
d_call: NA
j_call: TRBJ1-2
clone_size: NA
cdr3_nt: TGTGCCAGCAGTGAACCTCCCCAGGACATCTATGGCTACACCTTC
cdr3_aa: CASSEPPQDIYGYTF

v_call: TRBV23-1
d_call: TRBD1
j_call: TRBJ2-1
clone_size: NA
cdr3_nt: TGCGCCAGCAGGGCCCGGACAGGGGGCTGTTGGAATGAGCAGTTCTTC
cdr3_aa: CASRARTGGCWNEQFF

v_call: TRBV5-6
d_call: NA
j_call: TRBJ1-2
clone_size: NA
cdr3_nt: TGTGCCAGCAGCTTGGGACAGCTCTATGGCTACACCTTC
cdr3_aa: CASSLGQLYGYTF

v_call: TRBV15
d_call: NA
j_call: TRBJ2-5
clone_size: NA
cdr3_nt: TGTGCCACCAGCAGAGATTATTTCGAGGTTGGGCAGGGGCGACAAGAGACCCAGTACTTC
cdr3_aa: CATSRDYFEVGQGRQETQYF

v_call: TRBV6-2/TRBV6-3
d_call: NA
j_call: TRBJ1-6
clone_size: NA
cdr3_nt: TGTGCCAGCAGTTATCAGGCCCGAAGCCTCCACTTT
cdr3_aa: CASSYQARSLHF

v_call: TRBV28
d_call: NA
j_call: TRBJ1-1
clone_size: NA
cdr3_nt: TGTGCCAGCAGTTTTCATCAGTTGGGGGCTGCTGAAGCTTTCTTT
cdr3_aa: CASSFHQLGAAEAFF

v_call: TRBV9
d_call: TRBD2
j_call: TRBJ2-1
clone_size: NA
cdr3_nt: TGTGCCAGCAGTCGAGACGGCGGGGGGTACAATGAGCAGTTCTTC
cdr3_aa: CASSRDGGGYNEQFF

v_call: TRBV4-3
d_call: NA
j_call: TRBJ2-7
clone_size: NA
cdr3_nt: TGCGCCAGCAGCCAAGACGGGAGGGGGCATGAGCAGTACTTC
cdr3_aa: CASSQDGRGHEQYF

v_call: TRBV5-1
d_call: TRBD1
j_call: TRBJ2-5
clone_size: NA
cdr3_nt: TGCGCCAGCAGATTGGGACAGGGAGAAGAGACCCAGTACTTC
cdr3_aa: CASRLGQGEETQYF

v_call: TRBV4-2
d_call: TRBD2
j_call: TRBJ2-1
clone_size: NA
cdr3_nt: TGTGCCAGCAGCCAAGGTGGGACTAGCTCCTACAATGAGCAGTTCTTC
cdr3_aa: CASSQGGTSSYNEQFF

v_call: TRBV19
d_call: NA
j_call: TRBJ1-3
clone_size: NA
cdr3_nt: TGTGCCAGTATTCCTGCAGCGGCTGGAAACACCATATATTTT
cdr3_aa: CASIPAAAGNTIYF

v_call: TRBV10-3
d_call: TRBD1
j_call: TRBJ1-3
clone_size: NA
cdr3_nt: TGTGCCATCAGTGAGCCGACAGGGGACCTCAGCTCTGGAAACACCATATATTTT
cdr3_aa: CAISEPTGDLSSGNTIYF

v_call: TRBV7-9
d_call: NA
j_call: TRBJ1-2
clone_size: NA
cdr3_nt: TGTGCCAGCAGCTTACTAGCTTCTGACTATGGCTACACCTTC
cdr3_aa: CASSLLASDYGYTF

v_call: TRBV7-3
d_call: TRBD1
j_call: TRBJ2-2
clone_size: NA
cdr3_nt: TGTGCCAGCAGCATCACACCGCCGGGACAGGGGTCCACCGGGGAGCTGTTTTTT
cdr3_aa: CASSITPPGQGSTGELFF

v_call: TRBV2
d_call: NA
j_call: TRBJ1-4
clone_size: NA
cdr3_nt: TGTGCCAGCAGTGATGATTCGACAGCCCGGACTAATGAAAAACTGTTTTTT
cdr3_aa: CASSDDSTARTNEKLFF

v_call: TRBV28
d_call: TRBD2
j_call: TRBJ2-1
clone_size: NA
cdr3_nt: TGTGCCAGCAGTTCTAGCGGGGGAAGGAATGAGCAGTTCTTC
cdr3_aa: CASSSSGGRNEQFF

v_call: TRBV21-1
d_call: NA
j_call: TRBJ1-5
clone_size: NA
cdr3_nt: TGTGCCAGCAGCATGACAAACAGGGCGTCGGGTCAGCCCCAGCATTTT
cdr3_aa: CASSMTNRASGQPQHF

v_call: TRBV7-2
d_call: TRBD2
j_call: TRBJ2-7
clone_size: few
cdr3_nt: TGTGCCAGCAGCTCCCGACTAGCGGGGGCCCAAGCCTACGAGCAGTACTTC
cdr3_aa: CASSSRLAGAQAYEQYF

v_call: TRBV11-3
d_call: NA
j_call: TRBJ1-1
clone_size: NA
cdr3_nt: TGTGCCAGCAGCTTAATGCCTAATCAGAGGATGAACACTGAAGCTTTCTTT
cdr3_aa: CASSLMPNQRMNTEAFF

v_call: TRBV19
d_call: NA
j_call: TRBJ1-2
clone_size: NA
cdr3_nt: TGTGCCAGGCCGGAGGCTAACTATGGCTACACCTTC
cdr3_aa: CARPEANYGYTF

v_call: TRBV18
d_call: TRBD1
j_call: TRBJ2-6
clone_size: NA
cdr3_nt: TGTGCCAGCTCACGGGACAGTGCGAGCTCTGGGGCCAACGTCCTGACTTTC
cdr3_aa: CASSRDSASSGANVLTF

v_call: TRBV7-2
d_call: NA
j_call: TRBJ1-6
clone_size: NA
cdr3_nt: TGTGCCAGCAGTTCAGGACTAAATTCACCCCTCCACTTT
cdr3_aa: CASSSGLNSPLHF

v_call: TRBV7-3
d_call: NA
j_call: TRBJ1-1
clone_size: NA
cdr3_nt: TGTGCCAGCAGCCAAGGGGGGAACACTGAAGCTTTCTTT
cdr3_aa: CASSQGGNTEAFF

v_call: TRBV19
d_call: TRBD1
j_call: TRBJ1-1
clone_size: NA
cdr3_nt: TGTGCCAGTAGCAAGACAGGGCTCACTGAAGCTTTCTTT
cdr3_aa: CASSKTGLTEAFF

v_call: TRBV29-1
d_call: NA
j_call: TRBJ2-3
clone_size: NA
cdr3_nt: TGCAGCGTTGATGAGGGAGCAGATACGCAGTATTTT
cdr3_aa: CSVDEGADTQYF

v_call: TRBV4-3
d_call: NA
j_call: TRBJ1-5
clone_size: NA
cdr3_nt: TGCGCCAGCAGCCAAGATTGGGAGGGGTGGCAGCCCCAGCATTTT
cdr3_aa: CASSQDWEGWQPQHF

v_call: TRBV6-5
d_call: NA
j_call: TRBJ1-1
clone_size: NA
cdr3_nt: TGTGCCAGCACCCCGGGTGGGGGCGGCACTGAAGCTTTCTTT
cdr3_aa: CASTPGGGGTEAFF

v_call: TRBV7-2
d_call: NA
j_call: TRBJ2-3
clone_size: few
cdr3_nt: TGTGCCATTTTATTGACTAGTTCTAGCACAGATACGCAGTATTTT
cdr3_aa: CAILLTSSSTDTQYF

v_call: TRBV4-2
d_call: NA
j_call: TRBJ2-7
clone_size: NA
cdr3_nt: TGTGCCAGCAGCCAAGAGGTAGGGGCGACCTACGAGCAGTACTTC
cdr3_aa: CASSQEVGATYEQYF

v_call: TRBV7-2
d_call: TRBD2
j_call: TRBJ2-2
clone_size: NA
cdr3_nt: TGTGCCAGCAGTTGGACTAGCGGGGCCGGCGGGGAGCTGTTTTTT
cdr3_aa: CASSWTSGAGGELFF

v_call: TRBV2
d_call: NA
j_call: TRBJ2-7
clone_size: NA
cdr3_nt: TGTGCCAGCAGTGAAGCGTGGACTGTCTACGAGCAGTACTTC
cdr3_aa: CASSEAWTVYEQYF

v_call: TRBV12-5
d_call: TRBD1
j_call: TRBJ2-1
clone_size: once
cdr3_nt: TGTGCTAGTGGTCTCGCAGCCGGGACAGGGTTCCAGGTACTTTACAATGAGCAGTTCTTC
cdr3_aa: CASGLAAGTGFQVLYNEQFF

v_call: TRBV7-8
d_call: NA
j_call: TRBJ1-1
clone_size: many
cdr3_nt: TGTGCCAGCAGCTTACAGGGCTGGAACACTGAAGCTTTCTTT
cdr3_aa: CASSLQGWNTEAFF

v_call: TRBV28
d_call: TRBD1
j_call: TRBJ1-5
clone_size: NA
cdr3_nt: TGTGCCAGCAGTTTAATCTTCGGGACAGGGGGCTTGTATAGCAATCAGCCCCAGCATTTT
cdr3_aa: CASSLIFGTGGLYSNQPQHF

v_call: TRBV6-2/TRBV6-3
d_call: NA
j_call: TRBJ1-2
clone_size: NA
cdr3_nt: TGTGCCAGCAGTTACTCGTTGAGGGATAACTATGGCTACACCTTC
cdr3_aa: CASSYSLRDNYGYTF

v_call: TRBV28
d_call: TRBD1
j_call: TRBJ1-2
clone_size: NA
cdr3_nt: TGTGCCTCACGGGACAGGGGGAAGGATGGCTACACCTTC
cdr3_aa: CASRDRGKDGYTF

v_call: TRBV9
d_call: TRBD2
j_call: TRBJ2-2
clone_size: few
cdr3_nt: TGTGCCAGCAGCGCCGGGACTAGCGGGGGGGCTGGGGAGCTGTTTTTT
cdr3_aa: CASSAGTSGGAGELFF

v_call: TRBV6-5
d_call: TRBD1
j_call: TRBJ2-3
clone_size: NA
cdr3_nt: TGTGCCACAAGAGAACAGGGGAGCACAGATACGCAGTATTTT
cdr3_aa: CATREQGSTDTQYF

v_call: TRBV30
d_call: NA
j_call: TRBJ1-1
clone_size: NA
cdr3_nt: TGTGCCTGGAGCGGGGAGACAAACACTGAAGCTTTCTTT
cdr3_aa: CAWSGETNTEAFF

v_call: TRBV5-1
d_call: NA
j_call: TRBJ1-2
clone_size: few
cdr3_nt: TGCGCCAGCAGCCCGGCGAGCCGAGGCTATGGCTACACCTTC
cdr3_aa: CASSPASRGYGYTF